The 2 T cell receptor beta chains below come from one sample, sequenced in a study of Graves' ophthalmopathy and Graves' hyperthyroidism. RNA transcripts were the template, and TCR beta CDR3 regions were amplified from them. First-round RT-PCR with HTBI primers preceded a second-round multiplex PCR. One entry per CDR3 protein, called by TCRdb with MiXCR from the multiplex PCR reads. The data show around 1.1 million distinct CDR3 sequences, with approximately 35% seen just once and over 8.5% held by the top ten. Sequenced material: peripheral blood or thyroid tissue (not recorded which). Source of these receptors: an adult man with Graves' hyperthyroidism.

This chain uses TRBV10-2 with TRBJ2-7; D tentatively fits TRBD1 or TRBD2 (5 bases each). This CDR3 region has 16 residues. Germline lookup yields CDR1 WSHSY and CDR2 SAAADI. V was trimmed by 6 bases and J by 0 bases, leaving 18 bases between them. CDR3 sequence: CASSQDLAGSSYEQYF. CDR3 sequence (DNA): TGCGCCAGCAGCCAAGATCTGGCAGGGAGCTCCTACGAGCAGTACTTC.

The sample holds many counts of this clonotype. The rearrangement joins TRBV5-6 to TRBJ1-1, with no clear D. V shed 2 bases and J shed 8 bases, with 7 bases lying between them. Germline assignment: CDR1 SGHDT and CDR2 YYEEEE. CDR3 length: 11 amino acids. The CDR3 region has the DNA TGTGCCAGCAGCTTTGGCCGAGAAGCTTTCTTT. It translates to CASSFGREAFF. The whole variable domain, remainder taken from reference TRBV5-6 and TRBJ1-1, is DAGVTQSPTHLIKTRGQQVTLRCSPKSGHDTVSWYQQALGQGPQFIFQYYEEEERQRGNFPDRFSGHQFPNYSSELNVNALLLGDSALYLCASSFGREAFFGQGTRLTVV.